This is a list of T cell receptor beta chains from one sample in a study of T-cell reconstitution after alpha-beta-depleted transplantation in children. TCRdb ran MiXCR on the PCR reads and lists one entry per CDR3 protein. The profile shows roughly 280,000 distinct CDR3 sequences, approximately 10% of them singletons. Specimen: peripheral blood, collected 180 days after TCRalphabeta/CD19-depleted stem cell transplant. These TCRs come from a male patient aged 2-15 years who had a stem cell transplant for chronic granulomatous disease, so the T cells may come from the graft donor. Each CDR3 is given with its conserved first and last residue. Fields, in order: clone size, V gene, J gene, CDR3 length, D gene, CDR3 protein, CDR3 DNA. The D gene is left open where the match is weak. Only some rows state a clone size, as once, few, many or a class for expanded clones.

many	TRBV19	TRBJ2-7	15	TRBD2	CASRIGTSGSYEQYF	TGTGCCAGTAGAATCGGGACTAGCGGCTCCTACGAGCAGTACTTC
many	TRBV20-1	TRBJ2-7	17	TRBD2	CSAREIWTSGGKYEQYF	TGCAGTGCTAGAGAAATATGGACTAGCGGGGGGAAGTACGAGCAGTACTTC
many	TRBV2	TRBJ2-1	16	TRBD2	CASRTPSGGAQDEQFF	TGTGCCAGCAGGACCCCTAGCGGGGGGGCCCAGGATGAGCAGTTCTTC
many	TRBV29-1	TRBJ2-1	14	-	CSVEVGSLYNEQFF	TGCAGCGTTGAGGTCGGGAGTCTCTACAATGAGCAGTTCTTC
-	TRBV30	TRBJ2-4	16	-	CASFRPRTEGAVIQYF	TGTGCCTCATTCCGCCCCAGGACAGAAGGAGCCGTCATTCAGTACTTC
few	TRBV5-8	TRBJ1-5	16	-	CASSLERFGGNQPQHF	TGTGCCAGCAGCTTGGAACGGTTCGGGGGCAATCAGCCCCAGCATTTT
few	TRBV19	TRBJ2-2	16	-	CASKTPRGMDTGELFF	TGTGCCAGTAAGACCCCCCGGGGCATGGACACCGGGGAGCTGTTTTTT
many	TRBV12-3/TRBV12-4	TRBJ2-1	16	-	CAIRSTTGTTYNEQFF	TGTGCCATCCGATCCACCACCGGGACAACCTACAATGAGCAGTTCTTC
many	TRBV19	TRBJ2-6	13	-	CASIERGANVLTF	TGTGCCAGTATCGAAAGGGGGGCCAACGTCCTGACTTTC
medium-sized	TRBV7-2	TRBJ1-1	15	-	CASSLMRFRNTEAFF	TGTGCCAGCAGCTTAATGAGGTTTCGGAACACTGAAGCTTTCTTT
many	TRBV6-1	TRBJ2-7	13	-	CASSVGGEYEQYF	TGTGCCAGCTCCGTCGGGGGCGAGTACGAGCAGTACTTC
many	TRBV20-1	TRBJ2-7	13	TRBD1	CSAVSDRTYEQYF	TGCAGTGCGGTATCGGACAGGACCTACGAGCAGTACTTC
many	TRBV7-2	TRBJ2-1	15	-	CASNPQVSSYNEQFF	TGTGCCAGCAACCCACAGGTTAGCTCCTACAATGAGCAGTTCTTC
many	TRBV28	TRBJ2-1	17	TRBD2	CASKRLAGGRLNNEQFF	TGTGCCAGCAAACGACTAGCGGGGGGCCGCCTTAACAATGAGCAGTTCTTC
-	TRBV20-1	TRBJ1-6	14	-	CSARGARFFSPLHF	TGCAGTGCTAGAGGTGCCAGGTTCTTTTCACCCCTCCACTTT
many	TRBV20-1	TRBJ1-4	15	TRBD1	CSASSPGTVREKLFF	TGCAGTGCTAGTAGTCCCGGGACAGTTAGGGAAAAACTGTTTTTT
many	TRBV20-1	TRBJ2-5	12	-	CSASPGEETQYF	TGCAGTGCTAGTCCAGGGGAAGAGACCCAGTACTTC
many	TRBV27	TRBJ2-5	18	TRBD2	CASSRPGTSGRGQETQYF	TGTGCCAGCAGCCGTCCCGGGACTAGCGGGAGGGGGCAAGAGACCCAGTACTTC
many	TRBV20-1	TRBJ2-1	16	TRBD2	CSAMPVTSGLYNEQFF	TGCAGTGCCATGCCCGTGACTAGCGGCCTCTACAATGAGCAGTTCTTC
many	TRBV29-1	TRBJ2-1	16	TRBD2	CSARLAGAPVGNEQFF	TGCAGCGCCCGACTAGCGGGGGCCCCGGTTGGAAATGAGCAGTTCTTC
many	TRBV11-1	TRBJ2-7	15	TRBD2	CASSLGGLAVYEQYF	TGTGCCAGCAGCTTGGGGGGACTAGCGGTTTACGAGCAGTACTTC
many	TRBV11-2	TRBJ2-5	14	-	CASSLVQALETQYF	TGTGCCAGCAGCTTAGTCCAGGCTTTGGAGACCCAGTACTTC
many	TRBV7-6	TRBJ2-1	14	-	CASKGGGSYNEQFF	TGTGCCAGCAAGGGCGGAGGGTCCTACAATGAGCAGTTCTTC
many	TRBV9	TRBJ2-3	14	TRBD2	CASIGREGPYTQYF	TGTGCCAGCATAGGTCGGGAGGGCCCATATACGCAGTATTTT
many	TRBV12-3/TRBV12-4	TRBJ2-1	13	-	CASSLAVQGEQFF	TGTGCCAGCAGTTTAGCGGTACAAGGTGAGCAGTTCTTC
many	TRBV6-1	TRBJ1-3	16	TRBD1	CASSPQGFGSGNTIYF	TGTGCCAGCAGTCCACAGGGGTTCGGCTCTGGAAACACCATATATTTT
many	TRBV28	TRBJ2-2	16	-	CASSLEGRGPGGELFF	TGTGCCAGCAGTTTGGAGGGACGAGGACCGGGCGGGGAGCTGTTTTTT
many	TRBV18	TRBJ2-7	16	TRBD2	CASSQTSGGASYEQYF	TGTGCCAGCTCACAGACTAGCGGGGGGGCATCCTACGAGCAGTACTTC
few	TRBV5-1	TRBJ2-7	16	-	CASSIHRDFPGREQYF	TGCGCCAGCAGTATTCACCGGGACTTCCCAGGGCGCGAGCAGTACTTC
few	TRBV6-5	TRBJ2-7	15	TRBD2	CASSYEAGGPDEQYF	TGTGCCAGCAGTTACGAGGCGGGAGGGCCTGACGAGCAGTACTTC
many	TRBV12-3/TRBV12-4	TRBJ1-2	17	-	CASSLGGRGLPQSGYTF	TGTGCCAGCAGTTTAGGTGGCAGGGGACTGCCACAAAGTGGCTACACCTTC
many	TRBV4-2	TRBJ2-7	16	-	CASSQARLGSTYEQYF	TGTGCCAGCAGCCAAGCACGTTTGGGGAGCACCTACGAGCAGTACTTC
-	TRBV24-1	TRBJ2-5	21	-	CATSDLLAPRRDSLGQETQYF	TGTGCCACCAGTGATTTGCTGGCCCCAAGGAGGGACAGCCTAGGGCAAGAGACCCAGTACTTC
many	TRBV6-6	TRBJ2-7	20	TRBD2	CASSSPRKLAGGPYSYEQYF	TGTGCCAGCAGTTCTCCCCGGAAACTAGCGGGAGGGCCGTATTCCTACGAGCAGTACTTC
many	TRBV29-1	TRBJ2-1	15	TRBD2	CSVARLAGGGNEQFF	TGCAGCGTTGCCCGACTAGCGGGAGGGGGCAATGAGCAGTTCTTC
many	TRBV18	TRBJ2-4	15	TRBD1	CASSPGQGILDIQYF	TGTGCCAGCTCACCGGGACAGGGTATCTTAGACATTCAGTACTTC
many	TRBV15	TRBJ2-1	13	-	CATSRDEVGSRFF	TGTGCCACCAGCAGAGATGAAGTTGGGAGCCGGTTCTTC
many	TRBV6-2/TRBV6-3	TRBJ2-7	17	TRBD1	CASSRDRASLSSYEQYF	TGTGCCAGCAGTCGGGACAGGGCATCGTTGAGCTCCTACGAGCAGTACTTC
many	TRBV12-3/TRBV12-4	TRBJ1-2	15	-	CASSLRGKSNYGYTF	TGTGCCAGCAGTTTACGGGGAAAAAGTAACTATGGCTACACCTTC
many	TRBV20-1	TRBJ2-3	15	-	CSARAGTQVSDTQYF	TGCAGTGCTAGGGCCGGGACCCAGGTCTCAGATACGCAGTATTTT
many	TRBV29-1	TRBJ1-1	14	-	CSVDNQVMNTEAFF	TGCAGCGTTGACAATCAGGTCATGAACACTGAAGCTTTCTTT
many	TRBV12-3/TRBV12-4	TRBJ1-1	17	TRBD1	CASSLPGQGAGNTEAFF	TGTGCCAGTTCTCTGCCGGGACAGGGGGCTGGGAACACTGAAGCTTTCTTT
many	TRBV7-8	TRBJ1-5	15	TRBD1	CASSPRTGPDQPQHF	TGTGCCAGCAGCCCCCGGACAGGGCCGGATCAGCCCCAGCATTTT
-	TRBV28	TRBJ2-5	14	TRBD1	CASSSTGGVETQYF	TGTGCCAGCAGTTCAACAGGGGGCGTAGAGACCCAGTACTTC
many	TRBV20-1	TRBJ2-5	13	-	CSARDPYEETQYF	TGCAGTGCTAGAGATCCCTACGAAGAGACCCAGTACTTC